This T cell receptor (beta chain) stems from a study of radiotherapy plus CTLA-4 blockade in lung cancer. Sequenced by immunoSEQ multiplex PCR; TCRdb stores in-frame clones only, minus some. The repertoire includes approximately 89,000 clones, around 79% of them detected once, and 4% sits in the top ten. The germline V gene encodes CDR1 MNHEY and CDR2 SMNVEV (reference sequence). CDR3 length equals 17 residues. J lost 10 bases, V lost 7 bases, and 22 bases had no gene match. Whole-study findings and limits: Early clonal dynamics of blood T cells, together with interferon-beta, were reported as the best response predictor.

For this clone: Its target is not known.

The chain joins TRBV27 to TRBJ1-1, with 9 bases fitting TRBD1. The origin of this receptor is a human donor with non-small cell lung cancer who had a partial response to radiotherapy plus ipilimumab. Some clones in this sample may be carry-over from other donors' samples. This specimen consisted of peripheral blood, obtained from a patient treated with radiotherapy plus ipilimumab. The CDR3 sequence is CASKKFGQGYEWGIAFF. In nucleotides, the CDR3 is TGTGCCAGCAAAAAGTTTGGACAGGGGTACGAGTGGGGGATAGCTTTCTTT.